What follows is one T cell receptor beta chain and its context. The sample belongs to a study of blood T cell repertoires in COVID-19. Study as a whole: The United States, Italy and Spain were the sources of the acute and convalescent COVID-19 samples.

The V gene lost 0 bases and the J gene lost 3 bases, with 6 bases spanning the gap. Germline V lookup: CDR1 SGDLS, CDR2 YYNGEE. The CDR3 loop spans 14 amino acids. Seattle patient enrollment occurred during active infection, with longitudinal follow-up thereafter. Original processing notes: Scientists estimated how many nucleated cells there were by amplifying reference gene primers. Produced via immunoSEQ multiplex PCR; TCRdb's table is partial and in-frame only. V and J calls and clone size are copied from that table; D and trimming were computed from the DNA. In the table there are around 190,000 clones, around nine tenths of which are singletons.

The chain joins TRBV9 to TRBJ2-2; D remains ambiguous. This TCR derives from a man aged 50 to 59 with COVID-19, enrolled during active disease. Material for sequencing was peripheral blood. CDR3 region: CASSVELHTGELFF. For the CDR3, the DNA is TGTGCCAGCAGCGTAGAACTACACACCGGGGAGCTGTTTTTT.